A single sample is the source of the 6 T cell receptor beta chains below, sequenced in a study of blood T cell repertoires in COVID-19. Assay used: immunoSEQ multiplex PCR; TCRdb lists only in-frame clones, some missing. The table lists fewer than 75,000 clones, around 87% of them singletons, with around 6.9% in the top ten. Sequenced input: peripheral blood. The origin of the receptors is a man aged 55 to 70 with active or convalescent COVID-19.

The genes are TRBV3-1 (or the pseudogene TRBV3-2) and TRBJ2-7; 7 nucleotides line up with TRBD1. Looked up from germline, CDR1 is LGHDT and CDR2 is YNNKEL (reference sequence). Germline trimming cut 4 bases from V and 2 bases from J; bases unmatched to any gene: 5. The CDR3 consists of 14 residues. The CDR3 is CASSPTDRTYEQYF. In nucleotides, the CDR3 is TGTGCCAGCAGCCCCACGGACAGGACCTACGAGCAGTACTTC.

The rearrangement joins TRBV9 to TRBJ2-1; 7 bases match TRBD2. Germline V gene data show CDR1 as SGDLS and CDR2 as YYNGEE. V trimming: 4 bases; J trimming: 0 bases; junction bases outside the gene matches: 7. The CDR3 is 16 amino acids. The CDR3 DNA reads TGTGCCAGCAGCATGGGGGGGTCCAGCTCCTACAATGAGCAGTTCTTC. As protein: CASSMGGSSSYNEQFF.

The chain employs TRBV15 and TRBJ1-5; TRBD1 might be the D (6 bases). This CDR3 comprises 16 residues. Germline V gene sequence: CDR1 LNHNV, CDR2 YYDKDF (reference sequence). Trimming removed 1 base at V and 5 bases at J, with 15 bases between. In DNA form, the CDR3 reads TGTGCCACCAGCAGAGTCCCGGCAGGGGTTGATCAGCCCCAGCATTTT. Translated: CATSRVPAGVDQPQHF.

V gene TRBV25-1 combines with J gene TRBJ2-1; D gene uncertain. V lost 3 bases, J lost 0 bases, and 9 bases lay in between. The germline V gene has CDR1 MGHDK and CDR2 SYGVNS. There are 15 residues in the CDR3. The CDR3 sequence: CASSDPVYSYNEQFF. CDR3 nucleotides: TGTGCCAGCAGTGACCCAGTGTACTCCTACAATGAGCAGTTCTTC.

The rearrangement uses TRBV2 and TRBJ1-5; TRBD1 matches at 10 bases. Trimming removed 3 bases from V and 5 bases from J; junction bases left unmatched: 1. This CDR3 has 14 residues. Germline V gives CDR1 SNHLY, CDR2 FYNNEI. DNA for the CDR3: TGTGCCAGCAGTGAGGACAGGGGGGATCAGCCCCAGCATTTT. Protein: CASSEDRGDQPQHF.

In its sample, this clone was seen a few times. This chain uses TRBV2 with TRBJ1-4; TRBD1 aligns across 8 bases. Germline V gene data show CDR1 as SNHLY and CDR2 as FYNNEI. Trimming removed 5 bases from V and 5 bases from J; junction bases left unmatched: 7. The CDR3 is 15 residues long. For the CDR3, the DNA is TGTGCCAGCAGTCAGACAGGGGCCCTAAATGAAAAACTGTTTTTT. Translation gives CASSQTGALNEKLFF.